The entry that follows covers one T cell receptor beta chain sequence. Seattle patients were enrolled while actively infected and followed longitudinally. This entry belongs to a study of blood T cell repertoires in COVID-19. Study background: The study drew acute and convalescent COVID-19 samples from the United States, Italy and Spain. From T cells, B-cell-depleted T cells, or PBMCs came the material, which was cDNA or gDNA.

J lost 5 bases, V lost 5 bases, and 9 bases had no gene match. CDR3 size: 15 residues. The germline V gene encodes CDR1 MNHEY and CDR2 SMNVEV (reference sequence). Original methodology: Reference gene primer amplification in the assay estimated nucleated cell counts. Data came from immunoSEQ multiplex PCR; TCRdb stores just in-frame clones and leaves some out. V and J calls and clone size follow that table, whereas D and trimming were derived from the DNA. The sample consists of under 65,000 clones, about 81% of them appearing once. The TCR sequence derives from a man in his sixties with COVID-19, enrolled during active disease. The genes are TRBV27 and TRBJ2-1; 7 bases match TRBD2. Sequencing input: peripheral blood. CDR3 sequence reads: CASSISGMNHNEQFF. DNA for the CDR3: TGTGCCAGCAGTATAAGCGGGATGAACCACAATGAGCAGTTCTTC.